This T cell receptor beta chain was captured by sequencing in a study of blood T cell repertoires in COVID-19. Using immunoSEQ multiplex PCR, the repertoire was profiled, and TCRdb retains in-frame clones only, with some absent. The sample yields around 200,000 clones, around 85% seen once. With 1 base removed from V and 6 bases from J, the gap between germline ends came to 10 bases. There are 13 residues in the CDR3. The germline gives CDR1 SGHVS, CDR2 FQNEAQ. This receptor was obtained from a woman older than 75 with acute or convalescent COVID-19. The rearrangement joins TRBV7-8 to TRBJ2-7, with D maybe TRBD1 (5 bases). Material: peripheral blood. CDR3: CASSLVVQGEQYF. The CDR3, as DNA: TGTGCCAGCAGCTTAGTCGTCCAGGGCGAGCAGTACTTC.